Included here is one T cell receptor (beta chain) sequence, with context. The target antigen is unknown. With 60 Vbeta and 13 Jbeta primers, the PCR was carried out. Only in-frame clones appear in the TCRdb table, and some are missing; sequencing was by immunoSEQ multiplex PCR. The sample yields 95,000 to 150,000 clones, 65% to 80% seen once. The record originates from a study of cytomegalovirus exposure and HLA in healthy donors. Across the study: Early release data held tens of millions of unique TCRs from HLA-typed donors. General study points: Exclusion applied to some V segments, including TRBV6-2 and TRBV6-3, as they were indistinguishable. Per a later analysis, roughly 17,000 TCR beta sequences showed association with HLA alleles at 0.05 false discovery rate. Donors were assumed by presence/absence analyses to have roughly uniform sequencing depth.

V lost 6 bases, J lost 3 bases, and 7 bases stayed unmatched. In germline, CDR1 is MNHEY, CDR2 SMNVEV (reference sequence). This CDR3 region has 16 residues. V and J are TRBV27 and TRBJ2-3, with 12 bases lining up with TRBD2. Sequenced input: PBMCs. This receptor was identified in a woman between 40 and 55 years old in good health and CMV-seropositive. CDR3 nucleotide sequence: TGTGCCAGCAGAGCTAGCGGGAGGGCCCGGACAGATACGCAGTATTTT. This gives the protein CASRASGRARTDTQYF.